Detailed here is one TCR beta chain. Its antigen is unidentified. This sample stems from a study of cytomegalovirus exposure and HLA in healthy donors. PCR employed 60 Vbeta and 13 Jbeta primers. Assay: immunoSEQ multiplex PCR; the TCRdb copy retains only in-frame clones and omits some. The sample includes nearly 110,000 clones, 65% to 75% seen only once; the top ten take 2.8%. The ends were cut back, 7 bases at V and 6 bases at J, with 13 bases in the middle. Germline CDR1 reads MGHDK; CDR2 reads SYGVNS. The CDR3 totals 12 residues. Broader study findings: Analysis performed later found roughly 17,000 TCR beta sequences associated with HLA alleles at 0.05 false discovery rate. In terms of immune exposure information, only CMV serostatus was available. Later on, an analysis showed TCR association rates differing by HLA locus, with DRB1 the most and HLA-C the fewest.

This sequence joins TRBV25-1 and TRBJ2-7; a weak D match, TRBD2 (7 bases). The sequence derives from a female donor in good health and CMV-seronegative. The sequencing input was PBMCs. The CDR3 DNA is TGTGCCAGCATGAGGAGGGGGGGCGAGCAGTACTTC. It specifies CASMRRGGEQYF.